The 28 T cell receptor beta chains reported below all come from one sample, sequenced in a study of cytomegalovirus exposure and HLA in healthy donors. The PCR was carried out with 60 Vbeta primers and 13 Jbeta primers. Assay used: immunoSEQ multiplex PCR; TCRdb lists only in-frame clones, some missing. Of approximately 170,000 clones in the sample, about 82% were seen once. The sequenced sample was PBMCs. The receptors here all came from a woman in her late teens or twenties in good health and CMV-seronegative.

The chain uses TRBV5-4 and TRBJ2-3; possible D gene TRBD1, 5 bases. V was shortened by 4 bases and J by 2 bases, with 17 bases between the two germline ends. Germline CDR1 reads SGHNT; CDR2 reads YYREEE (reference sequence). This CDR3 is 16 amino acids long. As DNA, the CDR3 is TGTGCCAGCAGCGTCAGGGTCCCTTCCATCACAGATACGCAGTATTTT. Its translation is CASSVRVPSITDTQYF.

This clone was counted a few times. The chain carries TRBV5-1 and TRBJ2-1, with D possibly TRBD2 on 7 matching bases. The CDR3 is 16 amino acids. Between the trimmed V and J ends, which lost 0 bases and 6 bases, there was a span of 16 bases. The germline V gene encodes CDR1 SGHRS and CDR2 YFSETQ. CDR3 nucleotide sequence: TGCGCCAGCAGCTTGGAAGGGCTGGGAGGGGGCAATGAGCAGTTCTTC. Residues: CASSLEGLGGGNEQFF. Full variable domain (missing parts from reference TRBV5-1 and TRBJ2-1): KAGVTQTPRYLIKTRGQQVTLSCSPISGHRSVSWYQQTPGQGLQFLFEYFSETQRNKGNFPGRFSGRQFSNSRSEMNVSTLELGDSALYLCASSLEGLGGGNEQFFGPGTRLTVL.

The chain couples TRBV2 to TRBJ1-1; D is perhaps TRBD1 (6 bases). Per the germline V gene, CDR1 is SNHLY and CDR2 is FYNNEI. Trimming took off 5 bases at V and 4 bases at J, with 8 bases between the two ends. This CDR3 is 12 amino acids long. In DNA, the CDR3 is TGTGCCAGCAGTAGACAGGTCACTGAAGCTTTCTTT. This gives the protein CASSRQVTEAFF.

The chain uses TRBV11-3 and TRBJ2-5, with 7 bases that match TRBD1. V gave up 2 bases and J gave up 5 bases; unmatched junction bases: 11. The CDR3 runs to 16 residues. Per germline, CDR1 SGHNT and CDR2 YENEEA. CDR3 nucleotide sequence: TGTGCCAGCAGCTTACCCTTCCCAGGGGGTATGGAGACCCAGTACTTC. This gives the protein CASSLPFPGGMETQYF. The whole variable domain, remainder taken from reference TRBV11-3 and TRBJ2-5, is EAGVVQSPRYKIIEKKQPVAFWCNPISGHNTLYWYLQNLGQGPELLIRYENEEAVDDSQLPKDRFSAERLKGVDSTLKIQPAELGDSAVYLCASSLPFPGGMETQYFGPGTRLLVL.

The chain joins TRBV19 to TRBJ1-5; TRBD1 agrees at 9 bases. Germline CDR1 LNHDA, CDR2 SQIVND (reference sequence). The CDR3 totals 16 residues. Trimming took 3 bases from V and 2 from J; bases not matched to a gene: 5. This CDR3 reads CASSINRQGGNQPQHF. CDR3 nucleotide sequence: TGTGCCAGTAGTATTAACCGACAGGGGGGCAATCAGCCCCAGCATTTT.

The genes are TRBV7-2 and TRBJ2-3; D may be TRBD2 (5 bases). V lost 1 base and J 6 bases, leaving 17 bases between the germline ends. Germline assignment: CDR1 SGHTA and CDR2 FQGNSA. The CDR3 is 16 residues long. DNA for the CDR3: TGTGCCAGCAGCTTAGGGAGTGTGGCGGGCGCCGATACGCAGTATTTT. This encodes CASSLGSVAGADTQYF.

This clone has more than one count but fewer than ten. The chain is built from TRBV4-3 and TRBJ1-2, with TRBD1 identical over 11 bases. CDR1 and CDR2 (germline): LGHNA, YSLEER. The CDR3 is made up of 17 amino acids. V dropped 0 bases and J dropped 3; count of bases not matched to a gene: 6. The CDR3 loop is CASSQDLGTGGYYGYTF. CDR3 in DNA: TGCGCCAGCAGCCAAGATCTCGGGACAGGGGGGTACTATGGCTACACCTTC.

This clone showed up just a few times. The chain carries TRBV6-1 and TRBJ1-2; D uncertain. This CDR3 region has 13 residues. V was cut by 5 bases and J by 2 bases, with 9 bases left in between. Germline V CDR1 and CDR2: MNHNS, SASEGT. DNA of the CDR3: TGTGCCAGCAGTTATGACAAAAACTATGGCTACACCTTC. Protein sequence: CASSYDKNYGYTF.

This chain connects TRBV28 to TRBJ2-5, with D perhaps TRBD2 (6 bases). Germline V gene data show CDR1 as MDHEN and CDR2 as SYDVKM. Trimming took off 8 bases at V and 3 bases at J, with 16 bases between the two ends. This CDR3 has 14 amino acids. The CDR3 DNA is TGTGCCAGCTCCCTTCGAGGGGAGGAAGAGACCCAGTACTTC. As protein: CASSLRGEEETQYF.

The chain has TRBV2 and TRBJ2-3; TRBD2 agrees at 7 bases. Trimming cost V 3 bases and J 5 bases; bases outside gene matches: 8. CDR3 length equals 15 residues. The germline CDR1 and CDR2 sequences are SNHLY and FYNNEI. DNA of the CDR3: TGTGCCAGCAGTGATGTGGGAGGGCCTGGAGATACGCAGTATTTT. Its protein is CASSDVGGPGDTQYF.

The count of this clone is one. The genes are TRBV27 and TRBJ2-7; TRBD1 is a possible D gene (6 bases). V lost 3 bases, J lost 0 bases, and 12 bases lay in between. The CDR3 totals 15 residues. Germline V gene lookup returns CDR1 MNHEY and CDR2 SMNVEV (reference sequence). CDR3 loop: CASSFGTPSSYEQYF. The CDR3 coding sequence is TGTGCCAGCAGTTTTGGGACACCAAGCTCCTACGAGCAGTACTTC.

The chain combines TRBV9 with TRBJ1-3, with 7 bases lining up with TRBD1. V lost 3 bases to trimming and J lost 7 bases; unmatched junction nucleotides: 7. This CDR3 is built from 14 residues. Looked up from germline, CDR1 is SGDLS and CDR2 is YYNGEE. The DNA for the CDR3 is TGTGCCAGCAGCGCAGGGGGACTTGAGAACACCATATATTTT. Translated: CASSAGGLENTIYF.

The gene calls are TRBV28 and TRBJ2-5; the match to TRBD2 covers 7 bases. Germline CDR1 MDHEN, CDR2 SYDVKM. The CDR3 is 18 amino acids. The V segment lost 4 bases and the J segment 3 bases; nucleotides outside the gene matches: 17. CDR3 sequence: CASSSVHLLADPEETQYF. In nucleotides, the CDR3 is TGTGCCAGCAGTTCGGTCCATCTTCTAGCGGATCCAGAAGAGACCCAGTACTTC.

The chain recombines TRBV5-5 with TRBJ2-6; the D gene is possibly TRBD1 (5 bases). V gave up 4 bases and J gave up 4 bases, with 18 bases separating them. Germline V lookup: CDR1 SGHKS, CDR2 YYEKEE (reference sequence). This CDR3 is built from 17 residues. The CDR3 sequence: CASSTIGDRSGANVLTF. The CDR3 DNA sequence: TGTGCCAGCAGCACTATTGGTGACAGATCCGGGGCCAACGTCCTGACTTTC.

CDR3 sequence (DNA): TGTGCCTGGATGAGCCAGGGGAATGAAAAACTGTTTTTT. Protein: CAWMSQGNEKLFF. The chain combines TRBV30 with TRBJ1-4, with D possibly being TRBD1 (6 bases). Trimming cost V 4 bases and J 5 bases, with 11 bases left between them. The CDR3 is 13 residues long. CDR1 is GTSNPN, CDR2 SVGIG, per germline (reference sequence).

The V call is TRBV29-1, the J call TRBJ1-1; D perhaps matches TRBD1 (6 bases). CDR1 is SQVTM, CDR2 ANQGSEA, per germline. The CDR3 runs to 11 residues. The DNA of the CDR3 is TGCCATGCAGGGGAACTCACTGAAGCTTTCTTT. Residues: CHAGELTEAFF.

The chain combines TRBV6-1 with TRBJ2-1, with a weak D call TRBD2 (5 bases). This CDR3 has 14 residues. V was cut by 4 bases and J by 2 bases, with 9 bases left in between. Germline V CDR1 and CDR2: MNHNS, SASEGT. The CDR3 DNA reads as TGTGCCAGCAGTGCTGACGGGACCTACAATGAGCAGTTCTTC. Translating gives CASSADGTYNEQFF.

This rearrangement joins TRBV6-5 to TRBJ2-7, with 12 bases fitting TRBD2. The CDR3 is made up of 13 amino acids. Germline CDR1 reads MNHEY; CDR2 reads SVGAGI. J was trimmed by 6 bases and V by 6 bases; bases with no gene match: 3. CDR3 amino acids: CASRKGLAGEQYF. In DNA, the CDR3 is TGTGCCAGCAGAAAGGGACTAGCGGGCGAGCAGTACTTC.

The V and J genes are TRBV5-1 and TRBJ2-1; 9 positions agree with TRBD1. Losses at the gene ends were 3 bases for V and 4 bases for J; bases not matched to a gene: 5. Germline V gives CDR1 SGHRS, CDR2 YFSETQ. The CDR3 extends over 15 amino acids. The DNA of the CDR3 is TGCGCCAGCAGCTCATCCGGGACAGGGTACAATGAGCAGTTCTTC. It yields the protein CASSSSGTGYNEQFF.

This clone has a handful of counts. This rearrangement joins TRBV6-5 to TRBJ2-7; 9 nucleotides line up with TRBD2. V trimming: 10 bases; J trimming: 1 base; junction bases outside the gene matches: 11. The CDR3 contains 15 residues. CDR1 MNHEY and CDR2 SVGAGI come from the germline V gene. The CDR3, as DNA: TGTGCCACGGTCGGGCTAGCGGGAAGTTCCTACGAGCAGTACTTC. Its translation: CATVGLAGSSYEQYF.

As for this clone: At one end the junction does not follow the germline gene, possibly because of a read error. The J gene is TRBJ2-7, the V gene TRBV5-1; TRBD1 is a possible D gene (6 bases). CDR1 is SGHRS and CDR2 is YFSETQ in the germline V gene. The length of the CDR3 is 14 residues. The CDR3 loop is CASSLVTGPYGQYF. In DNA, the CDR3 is TGCGCCAGCAGCTTGGTAACAGGGCCCTACGGGCAGTACTTC.

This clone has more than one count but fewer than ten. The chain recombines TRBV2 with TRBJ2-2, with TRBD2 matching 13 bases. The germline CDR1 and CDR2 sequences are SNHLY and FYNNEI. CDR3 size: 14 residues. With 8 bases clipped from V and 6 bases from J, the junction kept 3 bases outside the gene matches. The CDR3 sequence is CASSTSGRSGELFF. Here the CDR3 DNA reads TGTGCCAGCTCGACTAGCGGGAGGTCCGGGGAGCTGTTTTTT.

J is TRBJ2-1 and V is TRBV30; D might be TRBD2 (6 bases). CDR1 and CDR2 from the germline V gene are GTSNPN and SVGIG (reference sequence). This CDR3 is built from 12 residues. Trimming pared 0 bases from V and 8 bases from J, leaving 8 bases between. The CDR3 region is CAWSVGGYEQFF. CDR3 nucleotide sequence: TGTGCCTGGAGTGTGGGGGGATATGAGCAGTTCTTC.

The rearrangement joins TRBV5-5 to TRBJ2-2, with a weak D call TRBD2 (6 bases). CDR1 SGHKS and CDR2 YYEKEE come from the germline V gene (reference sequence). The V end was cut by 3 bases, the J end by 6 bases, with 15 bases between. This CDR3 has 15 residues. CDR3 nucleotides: TGTGCCAGCAGCTGGAAGGGAGGAGACGCCGGGGAGCTGTTTTTT. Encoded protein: CASSWKGGDAGELFF.

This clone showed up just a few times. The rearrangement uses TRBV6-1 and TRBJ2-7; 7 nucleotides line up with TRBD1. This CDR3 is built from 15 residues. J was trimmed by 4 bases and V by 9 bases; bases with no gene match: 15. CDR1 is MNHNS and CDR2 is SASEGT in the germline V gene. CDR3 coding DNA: TGTGCCAGTCGGGACAGTCCATTCGGGATTTACGAGCAGTACTTC. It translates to CASRDSPFGIYEQYF.

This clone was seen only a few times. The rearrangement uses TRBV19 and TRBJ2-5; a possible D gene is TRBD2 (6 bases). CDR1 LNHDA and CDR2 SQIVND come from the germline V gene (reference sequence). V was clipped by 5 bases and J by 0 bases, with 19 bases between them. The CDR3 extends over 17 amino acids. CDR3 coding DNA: TGTGCCAGTAGTCCCGAGGGGCCTAGCGCATACCAAGAGACCCAGTACTTC. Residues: CASSPEGPSAYQETQYF. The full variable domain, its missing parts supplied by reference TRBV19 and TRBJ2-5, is DGGITQSPKYLFRKEGQNVTLSCEQNLNHDAMYWYRQDPGQGLRLIYYSQIVNDFQKGDIAEGYSVSREKKESFPLTVTSAQKNPTAFYLCASSPEGPSAYQETQYFGPGTRLLVL.

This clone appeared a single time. This chain's CDR3 is CASSIFSGDTQYF. In DNA form, the CDR3 reads TGTGCCAGTAGTATCTTCTCAGGGGATACGCAGTATTTT. The rearrangement uses TRBV19 and TRBJ2-3; tentative D call: TRBD1 (5 bases). CDR3 length: 13 amino acids. From germline, CDR1 is LNHDA and CDR2 SQIVND (reference sequence). V was cut by 3 bases and J by 6 bases, with 10 bases left in between.

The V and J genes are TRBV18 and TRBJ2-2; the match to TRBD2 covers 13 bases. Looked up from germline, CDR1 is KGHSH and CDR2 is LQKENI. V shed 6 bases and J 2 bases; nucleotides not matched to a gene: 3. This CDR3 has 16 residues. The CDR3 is CASSRLAGGNTGELFF. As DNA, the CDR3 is TGTGCCAGCTCTCGACTAGCGGGAGGAAACACCGGGGAGCTGTTTTTT.